This entry features one T cell receptor beta chain sequence. What it binds is unknown. This sample is drawn from a study of CXCR3-negative and CXCR3-positive naive CD8 T cells. Germline lookup yields CDR1 SEHNR and CDR2 FQNEAQ (reference sequence). The CDR3 is 14 residues long. Libraries of TRB cDNA were made by 5' RACE and carried UMIs. TCRdb reprocessed the 5' RACE reads and reports one entry per CDR3 protein, with no DNA. The sample data list about 98,000 distinct CDR3 sequences. Naive CD8+ T cells displayed a CD45RO-CCR7+CD27+CD95- phenotype. The study, taken as a whole, reports: It was found that naive subsets had comparable surface CD5, and TCR strength was inferred from TRB CDR3 properties. TRB CDR3 hydrophobicity was greater in CXCR3-positive naive cells than in CXCR3-negative naive cells. Similar TRBV-TRBJ usage was seen in naive cells (both CXCR3-negative and CXCR3-positive), but memory cells differed. Relative to memory CD8+ cells, whose diversity was much lower, both naive subsets had comparably high diversity.

What was sequenced was naive CXCR3+ CD8+ T cells from blood. Subset meaning: CD45RO-CCR7+CD27+CD95- naive CD8+ T cells expressing CXCR3 (TNR3+). This sequence originates from a human donor in good health. Some clones in this sample may be carry-over from other donors' samples. The chain employs TRBV7-9 and TRBJ1-1. This CDR3 is CASSLNSLNTEAFF. The whole variable domain, remainder taken from reference TRBV7-9 and TRBJ1-1, is DTGVSQNPRHKITKRGQNVTFRCDPISEHNRLYWYRQTLGQGPEFLTYFQNEAQLEKSRLLSDRFSAERPKGSFSTLEIQRTEQGDSAMYLCASSLNSLNTEAFFGQGTRLTVV.